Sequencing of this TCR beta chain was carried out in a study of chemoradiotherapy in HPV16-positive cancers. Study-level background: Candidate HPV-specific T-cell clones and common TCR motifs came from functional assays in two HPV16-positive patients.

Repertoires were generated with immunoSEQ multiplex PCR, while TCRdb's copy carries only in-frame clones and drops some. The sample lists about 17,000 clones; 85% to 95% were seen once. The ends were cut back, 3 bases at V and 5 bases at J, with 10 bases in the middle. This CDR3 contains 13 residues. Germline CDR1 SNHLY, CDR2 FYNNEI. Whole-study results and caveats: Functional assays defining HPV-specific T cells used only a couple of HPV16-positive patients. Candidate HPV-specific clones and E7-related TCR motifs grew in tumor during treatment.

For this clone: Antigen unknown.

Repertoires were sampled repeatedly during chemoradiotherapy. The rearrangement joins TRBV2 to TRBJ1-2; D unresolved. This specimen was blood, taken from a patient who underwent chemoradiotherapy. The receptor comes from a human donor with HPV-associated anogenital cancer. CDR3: CASSDTSGYGYTF. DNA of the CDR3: TGTGCCAGCAGTGACACATCGGGTTATGGCTACACCTTC.